This TCR beta chain was captured by sequencing in a study of blood T cell repertoires in COVID-19. On the study more broadly: From the United States, Italy and Spain came samples of acute and convalescent COVID-19. Sources were T cells, B-cell-depleted T cells, or PBMCs; the material itself was cDNA or gDNA.

The authors' processing: Amplification from reference gene primers served as the basis for estimated nucleated cell counts. The assay was immunoSEQ multiplex PCR, and TCRdb's table has in-frame clones only and misses some. The V and J calls and the clone size are those of that table, but D and trimming were determined from the DNA. The data show roughly 200,000 clones, around 83% seen once. This clone was detected only a few times. Germline CDR1 reads SGHRS; CDR2 reads YFSETQ. This CDR3 region has 15 residues. Losses at the gene ends were 3 bases for V and 5 bases for J; bases not matched to a gene: 7.

Material for sequencing was peripheral blood. The chain links TRBV5-1 to TRBJ1-1, with 10 bases lining up with TRBD1. This TCR came from a man aged 40-55 years with active or convalescent COVID-19. The CDR3 spells CASSYGQGQGTEAFF. CDR3 nucleotide sequence: TGCGCCAGCAGCTACGGACAGGGACAGGGGACTGAAGCTTTCTTT. The whole variable domain, filled in from reference TRBV5-1 and TRBJ1-1, reads KAGVTQTPRYLIKTRGQQVTLSCSPISGHRSVSWYQQTPGQGLQFLFEYFSETQRNKGNFPGRFSGRQFSNSRSEMNVSTLELGDSALYLCASSYGQGQGTEAFFGQGTRLTVV.